This is a list of T cell receptor beta chains from one sample in a study of control samples from healthy donors and cancer patients. The table came from immunoSEQ multiplex PCR; TCRdb's copy has only in-frame clones and leaves some out. Among around 140,000 clones listed, 90% were seen once. The specimen sequenced was blood. Receptors were obtained from a man between 35 and 55 years old in good health. Both conserved end residues are part of each CDR3. D genes are given only for firm matches. The size of a clone is reported for some rows only, either as once, few or many, or as a class for expanded clones.

TRBJ2-2 | TRBV19 | NA | TRBD1 | CASSLTGGRSGELFF | TGTGCCAGTAGTTTGACAGGGGGACGTTCCGGGGAGCTGTTTTTT
TRBJ2-6 | TRBV9 | once | TRBD1 | CASSSQTGSSSGANVLTF | TGTGCCAGCAGCTCCCAGACAGGGAGTAGCTCTGGGGCCAACGTCCTGACTTTC
TRBJ1-2 | TRBV19 | NA | NA | CASTNPADHGYTF | TGTGCCAGTACGAACCCAGCAGACCATGGCTACACCTTC
TRBJ1-1 | TRBV2 | once | NA | CASSRRLNTEAFF | TGTGCCAGCAGTCGTCGGCTGAACACTGAAGCTTTCTTT
TRBJ1-1 | TRBV9 | NA | NA | CASSASDISHTEAFF | TGTGCCAGCAGCGCCTCTGATATCAGTCACACTGAAGCTTTCTTT
TRBJ2-5 | TRBV5-1 | NA | TRBD1 | CASSLVGQPQETQYF | TGCGCCAGCAGCTTGGTGGGACAGCCCCAAGAGACCCAGTACTTC
TRBJ2-7 | TRBV12-3/TRBV12-4 | NA | NA | CASSPQGAEQYF | TGTGCCAGCAGCCCCCAAGGGGCCGAGCAGTACTTC
TRBJ2-7 | TRBV7-8 | once | NA | CASSLERHYEQYF | TGTGCCAGCAGCTTAGAGAGACACTACGAGCAGTACTTC
TRBJ2-1 | TRBV5-4 | once | NA | CASSLVGSSYNEQFF | TGTGCCAGCAGCTTGGTGGGGAGCTCCTACAATGAGCAGTTCTTC
TRBJ1-1 | TRBV6-5 | NA | NA | CASSRQGEAFF | TGTGCCAGCAGTCGGCAGGGGGAAGCTTTCTTT
TRBJ1-1 | TRBV29-1 | NA | NA | CSVGRSGQQNTEAFF | TGCAGCGTGGGAAGGTCAGGACAGCAGAACACTGAAGCTTTCTTT
TRBJ2-5 | TRBV28 | NA | NA | CASSLLKAGPGETQYF | TGTGCCAGCAGTTTGCTTAAGGCAGGCCCAGGGGAGACCCAGTACTTC
TRBJ1-2 | TRBV30 | NA | NA | CAWSDVGTYGYTF | TGTGCCTGGAGTGACGTAGGGACCTATGGCTACACCTTC
TRBJ2-1 | TRBV15 | NA | NA | CATSRASGRGNEQFF | TGTGCCACCAGCAGAGCCTCGGGTCGGGGAAATGAGCAGTTCTTC
TRBJ1-6 | TRBV7-9 | NA | NA | CASSPNSSPLHF | TGTGCCAGCAGCCCGAATTCATCACCCCTCCACTTT
TRBJ1-2 | TRBV6-6 | NA | NA | CASSYSGTVGGGYTF | TGTGCCAGCAGTTACTCAGGGACGGTGGGCGGTGGCTACACCTTC
TRBJ2-7 | TRBV3-1/TRBV3-2 | once | TRBD1 | CASSQGGGTGSYF | TGTGCCAGCAGCCAAGGGGGGGGGACAGGGTCGTACTTC
TRBJ1-1 | TRBV27 | NA | NA | CASSSTPNTEAFF | TGTGCCAGCAGCTCCACGCCGAACACTGAAGCTTTCTTT
TRBJ2-7 | TRBV9 | NA | NA | CASSYGENPRAYEQYF | TGTGCCAGCAGTTATGGTGAGAACCCGAGGGCCTACGAGCAGTACTTC
TRBJ2-7 | TRBV7-9 | NA | NA | CASSLVASYEQYF | TGTGCCAGCAGCTTAGTGGCCAGCTACGAGCAGTACTTC
TRBJ1-5 | TRBV3-1/TRBV3-2 | NA | NA | CASSQDLSQPQHF | TGTGCCAGCAGCCAAGATCTCTCTCAGCCCCAGCATTTT